Following are 21 T cell receptor beta chains from one sample sequenced in a study of blood T cell repertoires in COVID-19. TCRdb's table, derived via immunoSEQ multiplex PCR, lists solely in-frame clones and lacks some. The sample consists of 120,000 or so clones, over 75% of them appearing once. Material: peripheral blood. These TCRs come from a man aged 30-40 years with COVID-19, enrolled during active disease.

This chain joins TRBV27 and TRBJ1-1; possibly TRBD1 for D (5 bases). Germline V lookup: CDR1 MNHEY, CDR2 SMNVEV (reference sequence). This CDR3 is built from 15 residues. V lost 0 bases to trimming and J lost 5 bases, with 13 bases between them. CDR3 in amino acids: CASSLSAGWQTEAFF. The CDR3 DNA reads as TGTGCCAGCAGTTTATCGGCAGGGTGGCAGACTGAAGCTTTCTTT.

The CDR3 DNA is TGTGCCAGCAGTCGACATAATACTAACTATGGCTACACCTTC. This encodes CASSRHNTNYGYTF. This chain joins TRBV28 and TRBJ1-2; D ambiguous. Germline lookup yields CDR1 MDHEN and CDR2 SYDVKM. The CDR3 has 14 amino acids. Trimming took 5 bases from V and 0 from J, leaving 10 bases between them.

V is TRBV7-9 and J is TRBJ1-6; tentatively, D is TRBD1 (6 bases). Per germline, CDR1 SEHNR and CDR2 FQNEAQ (reference sequence). The CDR3 spans 17 residues. The V end lost 5 bases, the J end lost 7 bases, and 21 bases lay between the germline ends. For the CDR3, the DNA is TGTGCCAGCAGCCCACAGGGAACTGTCGGGAAAAATTCACCCCTCCACTTT. This translates into CASSPQGTVGKNSPLHF.

The chain is built from TRBV6-2 or TRBV6-3 and TRBJ2-7; 7 bases line up with TRBD1. Germline-derived CDR1 and CDR2 are MNHEY and SVGEGT. V shed 4 bases, J shed 7 bases, and the junction held 10 bases outside the gene matches. The CDR3 consists of 14 residues. CDR3 coding DNA: TGTGCCAGCAGTTCGGGGACAGCGTTTGGGGAGCAGTACTTC. Translated, it gives CASSSGTAFGEQYF.

This chain connects TRBV27 to TRBJ1-1; D perhaps matches TRBD1 (6 bases). Trimming took 5 bases from V and 2 from J, leaving 18 bases between them. CDR1 is MNHEY, CDR2 SMNVEV, per germline (reference sequence). The CDR3 loop spans 16 amino acids. The CDR3 DNA follows: TGTGCCAGCAGTCCAGCTCAGGTACAGGGTAACACTGAAGCTTTCTTT. Translated: CASSPAQVQGNTEAFF.

This chain joins TRBV4-3 and TRBJ1-2, with TRBD1 identical over 7 bases. Germline V lookup: CDR1 LGHNA, CDR2 YSLEER. The CDR3 has 15 residues. The ends lost 1 base at V and 0 bases at J; junction bases unmatched: 2. The CDR3 DNA reads TGCGCCAGCAGCCAAGGAACAGGGGCTAACTATGGCTACACCTTC. Its protein is CASSQGTGANYGYTF.

The chain has TRBV19 and TRBJ1-2; TRBD1 is a possible D gene (6 bases). CDR1 and CDR2 from the germline V gene are LNHDA and SQIVND (reference sequence). The length of the CDR3 is 13 residues. V was cut by 5 bases and J by 8 bases, with 15 bases left in between. This CDR3 reads CASSGGGIGGYTF. The CDR3, as DNA: TGTGCCAGTAGTGGGGGGGGCATTGGAGGCTACACCTTC. The full variable domain, rest sourced from reference TRBV19 and TRBJ1-2, is DGGITQSPKYLFRKEGQNVTLSCEQNLNHDAMYWYRQDPGQGLRLIYYSQIVNDFQKGDIAEGYSVSREKKESFPLTVTSAQKNPTAFYLCASSGGGIGGYTFGSGTRLTVV.

The chain links TRBV19 to TRBJ2-5, with 9 positions matching TRBD1. The CDR3 extends over 17 amino acids. Germline V gene sequence: CDR1 LNHDA, CDR2 SQIVND (reference sequence). The V gene end was trimmed by 5 bases and the J gene end by 0 bases; junction bases not matched to a gene: 10. The CDR3 DNA follows: TGTGCCAGTAGTGATACCGGGACAGGGAAGTACCAAGAGACCCAGTACTTC. This translates into CASSDTGTGKYQETQYF.

V usage is TRBV6-5 and J usage is TRBJ2-7, with 9 bases that match TRBD1. The length of the CDR3 is 14 residues. In germline, CDR1 is MNHEY, CDR2 SVGAGI. After removal of 8 bases from V and 1 base from J, the junction contained 6 bases not matched to a gene. This CDR3 is CASRRDRASYEQYF. CDR3 nucleotide sequence: TGTGCCAGCCGCCGGGACAGGGCATCCTACGAGCAGTACTTC.

The chain is built from TRBV28 and TRBJ1-6; TRBD1 aligns across 8 bases. Trimming took 7 bases from V and 0 from J; bases not matched to a gene: 14. CDR1 is MDHEN, CDR2 SYDVKM, per germline. The CDR3 covers 19 residues. This CDR3 is CASTPRVRDRSSYNSPLHF. The CDR3 DNA reads TGTGCCAGCACCCCAAGGGTTCGGGACAGGAGCTCCTATAATTCACCCCTCCACTTT.

The chain is built from TRBV5-4 and TRBJ2-7; a possible D gene is TRBD2 (6 bases). Trimming took off 0 bases at V and 1 base at J, with 20 bases between the two ends. This CDR3 spans 18 amino acids. Germline-derived CDR1 and CDR2 are SGHNT and YYREEE (reference sequence). CDR3 region: CASSLDSAGSSHSYEQYF. CDR3 in DNA: TGTGCCAGCAGCTTGGATAGTGCGGGGTCGTCGCATTCCTACGAGCAGTACTTC.

The chain recombines TRBV5-4 with TRBJ1-2, with 7 bases identical to TRBD1. Germline V CDR1 and CDR2: SGHNT, YYREEE (reference sequence). The CDR3 is 14 residues long. The V gene end was trimmed by 3 bases and the J gene end by 6 bases; junction bases not matched to a gene: 8. The CDR3 loop reads CASSSQGGWNGYTF. DNA for the CDR3: TGTGCCAGCAGCTCCCAGGGGGGCTGGAATGGCTACACCTTC.

The chain couples TRBV4-2 to TRBJ1-2, with TRBD1 identical over 7 bases. The CDR3 loop spans 16 amino acids. Losses at the gene ends were 0 bases for V and 6 bases for J; bases not matched to a gene: 10. Germline V gene sequence: CDR1 LGHNA, CDR2 YNFKEQ. The CDR3 region has the DNA TGTGCCAGCAGCCAAGACCCGCAGGGGGTTGGCGATGGCTACACCTTC. Its protein is CASSQDPQGVGDGYTF.

This clone has a handful of counts. The chain uses TRBV5-1 and TRBJ1-1; D possibly corresponds to TRBD1 (5 bases). CDR3 size: 16 residues. V was trimmed by 1 base and J by 3 bases, leaving 16 bases between them. CDR1 SGHRS and CDR2 YFSETQ come from the germline V gene. This CDR3 reads CASSLRGRGVHTEAFF. The CDR3 DNA is TGCGCCAGCAGCTTGAGGGGACGGGGGGTTCACACTGAAGCTTTCTTT.

The rearrangement links TRBV29-1 to TRBJ1-5; possible D gene TRBD1, 5 bases. Germline CDR1 SQVTM, CDR2 ANQGSEA. Between the trimmed V and J ends, which lost 0 bases and 5 bases, there was a span of 20 bases. This CDR3 contains 17 residues. The CDR3: CSVEDRGKVHVHQPQHF. The CDR3 region has the DNA TGCAGCGTTGAAGATAGGGGAAAAGTCCACGTCCATCAGCCCCAGCATTTT.

The rearrangement links TRBV7-9 to TRBJ2-1; D unresolved. The CDR3 has 17 amino acids. Trimming left V 4 bases short and J 6 bases short, with 22 bases between. Germline lookup yields CDR1 SEHNR and CDR2 FQNEAQ (reference sequence). CDR3 residues: CASSSNPPGPIANEQFF. In DNA form, the CDR3 reads TGTGCCAGCAGCTCCAACCCACCGGGTCCCATAGCCAATGAGCAGTTCTTC.

The V and J genes are TRBV12-3 or TRBV12-4 and TRBJ2-5, with 8 bases that match TRBD2. The length of the CDR3 is 13 residues. Trimming cost V 2 bases and J 5 bases; bases outside gene matches: 1. CDR3 protein: CASSLRGGETQYF. Written as DNA, the CDR3 is TGTGCCAGCAGTTTACGGGGGGGGGAGACCCAGTACTTC.

This chain uses TRBV4-2 with TRBJ2-1; 8 nucleotides line up with TRBD2. This CDR3 comprises 17 residues. The V gene end was trimmed by 0 bases and the J gene end by 9 bases; junction bases not matched to a gene: 13. The germline V gene has CDR1 LGHNA and CDR2 YNFKEQ. CDR3 DNA: TGTGCCAGCAGCCAAGATCTCGCGAGCGGGAGTTTACTTGAGCAGTTCTTC. Protein sequence: CASSQDLASGSLLEQFF.

This sequence joins TRBV4-1 and TRBJ1-2; 8 bases are a match to TRBD1. This CDR3 comprises 17 residues. Germline trimming cut 5 bases from V and 0 bases from J; bases unmatched to any gene: 11. Germline CDR1 MGHRA, CDR2 YSYEKL. The CDR3 reads CASSGKNQGAANYGYTF. As DNA, the CDR3 is TGCGCCAGCAGCGGTAAGAACCAGGGGGCGGCTAACTATGGCTACACCTTC.

The V gene is TRBV21-1, the J gene TRBJ1-4; TRBD1, the table's D call, lacks a check against the DNA. TRBV21-1 is a pseudogene. CDR3 length equals 18 residues. The CDR3 reads CASSKERGDRGRNEKLFF. In DNA, the CDR3 is TGTGCCAGCAGCAAAGAGAGGGGGGACAGGGGCCGTAATGAAAAACTGTTTTTT.

This chain links TRBV5-6 with TRBJ1-4, with D maybe TRBD1 (5 bases). CDR1 is SGHDT and CDR2 is YYEEEE in the germline V gene. V gave up 4 bases and J gave up 3 bases, with 10 bases separating them. The CDR3 is 14 amino acids. The CDR3 spells CASSLRAPNEKLFF. CDR3 in DNA: TGTGCCAGCAGCCTCAGGGCGCCTAATGAAAAACTGTTTTTT.